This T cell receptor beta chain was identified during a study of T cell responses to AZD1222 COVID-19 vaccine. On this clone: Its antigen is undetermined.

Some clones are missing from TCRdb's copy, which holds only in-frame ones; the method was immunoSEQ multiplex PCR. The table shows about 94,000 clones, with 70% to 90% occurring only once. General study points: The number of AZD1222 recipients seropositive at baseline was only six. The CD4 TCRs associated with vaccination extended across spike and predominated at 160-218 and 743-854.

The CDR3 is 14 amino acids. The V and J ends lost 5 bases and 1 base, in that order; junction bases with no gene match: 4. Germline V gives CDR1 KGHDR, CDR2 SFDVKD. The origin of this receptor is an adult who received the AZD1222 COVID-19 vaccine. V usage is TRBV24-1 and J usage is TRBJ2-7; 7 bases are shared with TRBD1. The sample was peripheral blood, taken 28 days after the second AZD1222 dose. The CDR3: CATSGSRGSYEQYF. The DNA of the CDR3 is TGTGCCACCAGTGGGTCCAGGGGGTCCTACGAGCAGTACTTC.